The 25 T cell receptor beta chains reported below all come from one sample, sequenced in a study of blood T cell repertoires in COVID-19 (dated by TCRdb to 2020 to 2021). The library came from the immunoSEQ multiplex PCR assay. TCRdb holds this immuneACCESS table with in-frame rearrangements only. Some clones are missing; in checked studies, unresolved V genes explain under half, and the rest has no known cause. For this sample the table gives 170,000 or so clones, of which around 80% were detected only once. The ten largest account for under 3% of the sample. Sequencing was carried out using peripheral blood. Every receptor here comes from a woman aged 55-70 years with acute or convalescent COVID-19.

The chain is built from TRBV24-1 and TRBJ1-6; weak D call: TRBD1 (6 bases). Trimming removed 2 bases from V and 7 bases from J, with 35 bases in between. CDR3 length equals 23 residues. The germline V gene encodes CDR1 KGHDR and CDR2 SFDVKD. The CDR3 region has the DNA TGTGCCACCAGTGATTCATCGCGCCCCCGGACAGCTCTGATTTCCCCCGAGAATTCACCCCTCCACTTT. Translated, it gives CATSDSSRPRTALISPENSPLHF.

The rearrangement uses TRBV4-1 and TRBJ2-5, with a possible D match to TRBD1 (5 bases). V was pared by 0 bases and J by 5 bases, with 10 bases between. CDR1 and CDR2 (germline): MGHRA, YSYEKL. The CDR3 extends over 14 amino acids. CDR3 amino acids: CASSQEPQGETQYF. CDR3 bases: TGCGCCAGCAGCCAAGAACCCCAGGGCGAGACCCAGTACTTC.

V and J are TRBV28 and TRBJ1-2, with 8 bases identical to TRBD1. J was trimmed by 8 bases and V by 3 bases; bases with no gene match: 2. CDR3 length: 12 residues. Germline assignment: CDR1 MDHEN and CDR2 SYDVKM. This CDR3 reads CASSLGTGGYTF. The CDR3 DNA sequence: TGTGCCAGCAGTTTGGGGACAGGAGGCTACACCTTC.

The gene calls are TRBV6-6 and TRBJ2-3; 9 positions agree with TRBD2. Germline CDR1 MNHNY, CDR2 SVGAGI (reference sequence). With 2 bases clipped from V and 2 bases from J, the junction kept 5 bases outside the gene matches. The CDR3 covers 16 residues. CDR3 in amino acids: CASSYVSGGYTDTQYF. CDR3 bases: TGTGCCAGCAGTTACGTTAGCGGGGGATACACAGATACGCAGTATTTT.

The CDR3 is CASSHQDRRPYEQYF. CDR3 DNA: TGTGCCAGCAGCCATCAGGACAGGCGACCCTACGAGCAGTACTTC. This chain connects TRBV3-1 (or the pseudogene TRBV3-2) to TRBJ2-7, with 7 bases matching TRBD1. This CDR3 has 15 residues. CDR1 is LGHDT and CDR2 is YNNKEL in the germline V gene (reference sequence). V shed 3 bases, J shed 2 bases, and the junction held 7 bases outside the gene matches.

The chain combines TRBV27 with TRBJ1-1, with D uncertain. V lost 3 bases to trimming and J lost 4 bases, with 12 bases between them. The CDR3 is made up of 14 amino acids. Germline V lookup: CDR1 MNHEY, CDR2 SMNVEV (reference sequence). CDR3 sequence: CASSLWGGSTEAFF. CDR3 bases: TGTGCCAGCAGTTTGTGGGGAGGGAGCACTGAAGCTTTCTTT.

The chain recombines TRBV7-6 with TRBJ2-7; 13 bases line up with TRBD2. Germline V gene lookup returns CDR1 SGHVS and CDR2 FNYEAQ. The junction had 3 bases not matched to a gene; V was cut back by 5 bases and J by 2 bases. The CDR3 is 15 residues long. The CDR3 is CASSRGLAGTYEQYF. The CDR3 DNA reads as TGTGCCAGCAGCCGGGGACTAGCGGGAACCTACGAGCAGTACTTC. The variable domain in full, completed from reference TRBV7-6 and TRBJ2-7, reads GAGVSQSPRYKVTKRGQDVALRCDPISGHVSLYWYRQALGQGPEFLTYFNYEAQQDKSGLPNDRFSAERPEGSISTLTIQRTEQRDSAMYRCASSRGLAGTYEQYFGPGTRLTVT.

The CDR3: CASSPTGAPTGELFF. CDR3 coding DNA: TGTGCCAGCTCACCAACAGGGGCCCCCACCGGGGAGCTGTTTTTT. The rearrangement uses TRBV18 and TRBJ2-2, with 7 bases lining up with TRBD1. V lost 2 bases and J lost 4; bases outside the gene matches: 4. Germline assignment: CDR1 KGHSH and CDR2 LQKENI. The CDR3 runs 15 residues.

V usage is TRBV4-1 and J usage is TRBJ2-1, with D possibly matching TRBD2 (6 bases). The V and J ends lost 1 base and 0 bases respectively, with 10 bases between them. The CDR3 totals 16 residues. Germline V CDR1 and CDR2: MGHRA, YSYEKL. CDR3 residues: CASSQGPGGSYNEQFF. CDR3 DNA: TGCGCCAGCAGCCAAGGCCCCGGGGGCTCCTACAATGAGCAGTTCTTC.

The J gene is TRBJ2-7, the V gene TRBV2; D gene ambiguous. The V end lost 4 bases, the J end lost 5 bases, and 6 bases lay between the germline ends. The CDR3 length is 11 residues. Germline assignment: CDR1 SNHLY and CDR2 FYNNEI. The CDR3 loop reads CASSVHNEQYF. The CDR3 DNA is TGTGCCAGCAGTGTTCACAACGAGCAGTACTTC.

This clone was observed a handful of times. J is TRBJ1-1 and V is TRBV5-6, with 10 bases matching TRBD1. This CDR3 has 14 residues. Germline V gene sequence: CDR1 SGHDT, CDR2 YYEEEE. The ends lost 4 bases at V and 3 bases at J; junction bases unmatched: 3. The CDR3 loop reads CASSPTGGHTEAFF. The CDR3 region has the DNA TGTGCCAGCAGCCCGACAGGGGGCCACACTGAAGCTTTCTTT.

The chain has TRBV2 and TRBJ2-3; D uncertain. The germline gives CDR1 SNHLY, CDR2 FYNNEI. Trimming left V 4 bases short and J 0 bases short, with 8 bases between. The CDR3 contains 14 residues. The DNA for the CDR3 is TGTGCCAGCAGTGGGCCCGGGAGCACAGATACGCAGTATTTT. Translating it yields CASSGPGSTDTQYF.

This chain links TRBV28 with TRBJ1-6, with a possible D match to TRBD1 (6 bases). V was clipped by 7 bases and J by 3 bases, with 13 bases between them. The CDR3 extends over 15 amino acids. Germline loops: CDR1 MDHEN, CDR2 SYDVKM. The CDR3 loop reads CASNTGQFYNSPLHF. The CDR3 nucleotides read TGTGCCAGCAATACTGGACAGTTCTATAATTCACCCCTCCACTTT.

This rearrangement joins TRBV4-2 to TRBJ1-2; no definite D call. The CDR3 consists of 13 residues. Germline CDR1 is LGHNA and CDR2 is YNFKEQ. V lost 4 bases to trimming and J lost 8 bases, with 14 bases between them. CDR3 amino acids: CASSPMGAGGYTF. DNA of the CDR3: TGTGCCAGCAGCCCTATGGGCGCGGGGGGCTACACCTTC.

The chain combines TRBV11-2 with TRBJ2-7, with 12 bases lining up with TRBD2. Germline CDR1 and CDR2: SGHAT and FQNNGV. This CDR3 has 15 residues. V shed 3 bases and J 3 bases; nucleotides not matched to a gene: 3. CDR3 residues: CASSFELAGGYEQYF. CDR3 sequence (DNA): TGTGCCAGCAGCTTCGAACTAGCGGGGGGCTACGAGCAGTACTTC. The complete variable domain, with remaining parts taken from reference TRBV11-2 and TRBJ2-7, reads EAGVAQSPRYKIIEKRQSVAFWCNPISGHATLYWYQQILGQGPKLLIQFQNNGVVDDSQLPKDRFSAERLKGVDSTLKIQPAKLEDSAVYLCASSFELAGGYEQYFGPGTRLTVT.

The chain has TRBV7-9 and TRBJ1-4; D gene unclear. CDR1 and CDR2 from the germline V gene are SEHNR and FQNEAQ (reference sequence). The ends were cut back, 2 bases at V and 2 bases at J, with 9 bases in the middle. This CDR3 has 15 amino acids. The CDR3 coding sequence is TGTGCCAGCAGCTTATTACAGCCCACTAATGAAAAACTGTTTTTT. It translates to CASSLLQPTNEKLFF.

The rearrangement joins TRBV7-8 to TRBJ2-2; 8 bases are a match to TRBD1. The trim removed 1 base at V and 6 bases at J, leaving 7 bases unmatched. There are 16 residues in the CDR3. Germline CDR1 reads SGHVS; CDR2 reads FQNEAQ. CDR3 nucleotide sequence: TGTGCCAGCAGCTTAGTTTCTCACAGGGGGGCCGGGGAGCTGTTTTTT. It encodes CASSLVSHRGAGELFF.

The chain carries TRBV5-1 and TRBJ2-5; 8 nucleotides align to TRBD1. Per the germline V gene, CDR1 is SGHRS and CDR2 is YFSETQ. The CDR3 contains 15 residues. The V segment lost 0 bases and the J segment 6 bases; nucleotides outside the gene matches: 7. For the CDR3, the DNA is TGCGCCAGCAGCTTGGACAGGACAGGGAGAAAGACCCAGTACTTC. Protein product: CASSLDRTGRKTQYF.

This clone was detected a few times. The rearrangement joins TRBV19 to TRBJ2-5, with D possibly matching TRBD2 (6 bases). CDR3 length: 13 residues. Germline lookup yields CDR1 LNHDA and CDR2 SQIVND (reference sequence). The ends were cut back, 2 bases at V and 4 bases at J, with 8 bases in the middle. The CDR3 DNA sequence: TGTGCCAGTAGTATAATGGGGGGAGAGACCCAGTACTTC. Its translation is CASSIMGGETQYF.

The chain uses TRBV4-2 and TRBJ1-2; D remains unclear. Germline values: CDR1 LGHNA, CDR2 YNFKEQ. Trimming shortened V by 0 bases and J by 0 bases, and 8 bases separated the two germline ends. The CDR3 contains 15 residues. The CDR3 bases are TGTGCCAGCAGCCAAGATCTATACGCTAACTATGGCTACACCTTC. It translates to CASSQDLYANYGYTF.

The genes are TRBV30 and TRBJ2-3, with TRBD2 identical over 9 bases. The CDR3 extends over 14 amino acids. V lost 5 bases to trimming and J lost 7 bases; unmatched junction nucleotides: 10. CDR1 and CDR2 from the germline V gene are GTSNPN and SVGIG (reference sequence). CDR3 nucleotide sequence: TGTGCCTGGGGTAGCGGGGGCCTCTCCCATACGCAGTATTTT. Protein sequence: CAWGSGGLSHTQYF.

The V call is TRBV6-6, the J call TRBJ1-1, with D unresolved. V was shortened by 2 bases and J by 8 bases, with 9 bases between the two germline ends. This CDR3 has 12 amino acids. Germline lookup yields CDR1 MNHNY and CDR2 SVGAGI (reference sequence). The DNA of the CDR3 is TGTGCCAGCAGTTACGTGAGAGTCGAAGCTTTCTTT. Translated: CASSYVRVEAFF.

This clone was seen only once. The gene calls are TRBV5-1 and TRBJ2-5; possibly TRBD2 for D (6 bases). Trimming took 3 bases from V and 5 from J, leaving 11 bases between them. The CDR3 has 13 amino acids. Germline CDR1 and CDR2: SGHRS and YFSETQ. The CDR3 loop is CASSSNAGETQYF. CDR3 bases: TGCGCCAGCAGCTCCAACGCGGGGGAGACCCAGTACTTC.

This clone appeared a few times. This chain links TRBV12-3 or TRBV12-4 with TRBJ2-5; D remains unclear. This CDR3 contains 11 residues. V was pared by 5 bases and J by 2 bases, with 3 bases between. As DNA, the CDR3 is TGTGCCAGCAGTCTACAAGAGACCCAGTACTTC. Encoded protein: CASSLQETQYF.

This clone was detected only once. The chain has TRBV7-2 and TRBJ1-1; perhaps TRBD1 as D (6 bases). Germline-derived CDR1 and CDR2 are SGHTA and FQGNSA. V was trimmed by 4 bases and J by 8 bases, leaving 11 bases between them. The CDR3 sequence is 12 residues long. DNA of the CDR3: TGTGCCAGCAGCTCTAACAGGGTGGAAGCTTTCTTT. The encoded protein is CASSSNRVEAFF.